This T cell receptor beta chain was recorded in a study of blood T cell repertoires in COVID-19. On the study more broadly: Samples representing acute and convalescent COVID-19 were sourced from the United States, Italy and Spain.

This clone was recorded only once. Assay: immunoSEQ multiplex PCR; the TCRdb copy retains only in-frame clones and omits some. In the table there are 200,000 to 300,000 clones, around 85% of which are singletons. The CDR3 runs to 14 residues. Unmatched junction bases numbered 3, after V lost 4 bases and J lost 3 bases. Per the germline V gene, CDR1 is SGHRS and CDR2 is YFSETQ. The clonotype originates from a woman aged 25 to 39 who had recovered from COVID-19. The specimen was peripheral blood. V and J are TRBV5-1 and TRBJ1-4; 7 positions agree with TRBD1. The CDR3 is CASSEQGSNEKLFF. The CDR3 coding sequence is TGCGCCAGCAGCGAACAGGGGTCTAATGAAAAACTGTTTTTT.